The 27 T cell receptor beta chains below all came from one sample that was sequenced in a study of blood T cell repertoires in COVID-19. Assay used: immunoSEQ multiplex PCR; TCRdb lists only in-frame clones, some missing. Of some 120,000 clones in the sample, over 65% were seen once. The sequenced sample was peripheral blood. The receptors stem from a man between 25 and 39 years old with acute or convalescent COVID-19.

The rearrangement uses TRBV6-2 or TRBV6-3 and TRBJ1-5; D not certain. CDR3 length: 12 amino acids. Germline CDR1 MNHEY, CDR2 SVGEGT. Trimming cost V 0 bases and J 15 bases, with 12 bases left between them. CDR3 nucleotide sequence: TGTGCCAGCAGTTACTCCCGGGAACAGAGGCATTTT. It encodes CASSYSREQRHF.

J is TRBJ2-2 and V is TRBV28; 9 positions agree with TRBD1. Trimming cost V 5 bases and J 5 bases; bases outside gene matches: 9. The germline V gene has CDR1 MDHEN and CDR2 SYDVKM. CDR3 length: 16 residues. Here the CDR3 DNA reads TGTGCCAGCAGTCCCCAATACAGGGGGCGGACCGGGGAGCTGTTTTTT. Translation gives CASSPQYRGRTGELFF.

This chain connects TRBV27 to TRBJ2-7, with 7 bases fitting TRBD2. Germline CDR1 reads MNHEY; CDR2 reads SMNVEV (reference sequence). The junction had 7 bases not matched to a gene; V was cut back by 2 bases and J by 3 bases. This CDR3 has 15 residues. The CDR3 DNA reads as TGTGCCAGCAGTTTAAAGGCTAGCGGACTCTACGAGCAGTACGTC. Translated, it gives CASSLKASGLYEQYV.

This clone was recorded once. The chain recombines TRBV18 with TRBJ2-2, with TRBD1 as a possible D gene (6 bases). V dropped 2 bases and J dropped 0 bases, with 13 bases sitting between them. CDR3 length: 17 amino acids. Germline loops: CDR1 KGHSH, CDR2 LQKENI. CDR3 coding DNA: TGTGCCAGCTCACCATATCGTGAGGGGGCGAACACCGGGGAGCTGTTTTTT. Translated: CASSPYREGANTGELFF.

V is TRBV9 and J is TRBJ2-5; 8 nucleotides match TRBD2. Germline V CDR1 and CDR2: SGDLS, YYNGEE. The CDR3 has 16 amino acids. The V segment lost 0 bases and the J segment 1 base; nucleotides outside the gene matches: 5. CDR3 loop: CASSVGLAGLQETQYF. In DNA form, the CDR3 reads TGTGCCAGCAGCGTAGGTTTAGCGGGGCTCCAAGAGACCCAGTACTTC.

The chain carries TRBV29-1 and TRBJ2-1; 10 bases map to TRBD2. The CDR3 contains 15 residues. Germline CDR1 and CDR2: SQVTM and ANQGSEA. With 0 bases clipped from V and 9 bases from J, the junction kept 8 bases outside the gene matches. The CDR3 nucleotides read TGCAGCGTTGAAGATAGAAGCGGGGGGGAGGGTGAGCAGTTCTTC. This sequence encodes CSVEDRSGGEGEQFF.

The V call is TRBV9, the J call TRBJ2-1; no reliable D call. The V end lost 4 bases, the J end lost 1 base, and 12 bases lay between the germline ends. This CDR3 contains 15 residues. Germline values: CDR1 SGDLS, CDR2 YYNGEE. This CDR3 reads CASSLDEWSYNEQFF. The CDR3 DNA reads TGTGCCAGCAGCCTCGATGAGTGGTCCTACAATGAGCAGTTCTTC. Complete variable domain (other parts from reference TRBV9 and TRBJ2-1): DSGVTQTPKHLITATGQRVTLRCSPRSGDLSVYWYQQSLDQGLQFLIQYYNGEERAKGNILERFSAQQFPDLHSELNLSSLELGDSALYFCASSLDEWSYNEQFFGPGTRLTVL.

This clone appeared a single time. The CDR3 DNA reads TGTGCCAGCAGCAGTTCTTACAGCCGAAATTCACCCCTCCACTTT. Translated: CASSSSYSRNSPLHF. V is TRBV14 and J is TRBJ1-6, with D hard to call. The CDR3 is 15 residues long. Trimming stripped 5 bases from V and 7 bases from J, with 15 bases between. Per germline, CDR1 SGHDN and CDR2 FVKESK.

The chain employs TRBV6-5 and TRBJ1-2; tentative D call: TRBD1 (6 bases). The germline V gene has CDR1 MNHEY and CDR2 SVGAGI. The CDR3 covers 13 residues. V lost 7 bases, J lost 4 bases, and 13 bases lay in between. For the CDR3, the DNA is TGTGCCAGCACCGTGGGGGCAGCCTATGGCTACACCTTC. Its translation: CASTVGAAYGYTF.

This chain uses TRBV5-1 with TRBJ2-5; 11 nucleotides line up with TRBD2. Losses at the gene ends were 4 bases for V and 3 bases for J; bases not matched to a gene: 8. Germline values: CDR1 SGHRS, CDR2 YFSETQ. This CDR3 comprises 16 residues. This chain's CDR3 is CASSPGLAEEEETQYF. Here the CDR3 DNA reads TGCGCCAGCAGCCCGGGACTAGCGGAAGAAGAAGAGACCCAGTACTTC. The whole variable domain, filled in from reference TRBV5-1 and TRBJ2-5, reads KAGVTQTPRYLIKTRGQQVTLSCSPISGHRSVSWYQQTPGQGLQFLFEYFSETQRNKGNFPGRFSGRQFSNSRSEMNVSTLELGDSALYLCASSPGLAEEEETQYFGPGTRLLVL.

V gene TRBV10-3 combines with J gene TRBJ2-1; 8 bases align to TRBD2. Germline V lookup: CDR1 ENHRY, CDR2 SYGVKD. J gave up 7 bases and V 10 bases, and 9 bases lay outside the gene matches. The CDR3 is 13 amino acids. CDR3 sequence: CATIAGMGNEQFF. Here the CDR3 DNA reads TGTGCCACCATAGCGGGAATGGGAAATGAGCAGTTCTTC.

The chain's CDR3 is CASSSRDSSPYF. The CDR3 region has the DNA TGTGCCAGCAGCTCCCGGGACTCCTCCCCGTACTTC. The V gene is TRBV11-1, the J gene TRBJ2-4; TRBD2 might be the D (6 bases). This CDR3 is built from 12 residues. Germline V gene sequence: CDR1 SGHAT, CDR2 FQDESV (reference sequence). The ends were cut back, 4 bases at V and 15 bases at J, with 16 bases in the middle.

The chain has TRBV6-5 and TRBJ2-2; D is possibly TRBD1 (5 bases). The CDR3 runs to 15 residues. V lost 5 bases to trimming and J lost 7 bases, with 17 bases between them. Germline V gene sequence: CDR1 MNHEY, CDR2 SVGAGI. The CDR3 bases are TGTGCCAGCAGTCTTCTCGACAGACTTGGCGGGGAGCTGTTTTTT. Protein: CASSLLDRLGGELFF.

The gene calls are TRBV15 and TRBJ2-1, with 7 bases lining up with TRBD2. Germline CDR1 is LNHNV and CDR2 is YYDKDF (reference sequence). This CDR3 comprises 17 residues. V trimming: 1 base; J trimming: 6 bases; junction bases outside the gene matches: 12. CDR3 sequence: CATSRGEGRPRGNEQFF. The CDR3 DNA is TGTGCCACCAGCAGAGGGGAGGGCAGGCCGAGGGGCAATGAGCAGTTCTTC.

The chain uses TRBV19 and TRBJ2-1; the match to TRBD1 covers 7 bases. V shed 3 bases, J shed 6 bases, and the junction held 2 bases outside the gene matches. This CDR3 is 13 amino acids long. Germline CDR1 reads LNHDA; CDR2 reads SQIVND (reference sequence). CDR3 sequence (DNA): TGTGCCAGTAGTATCGACAGGGCCAATGAGCAGTTCTTC. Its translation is CASSIDRANEQFF.

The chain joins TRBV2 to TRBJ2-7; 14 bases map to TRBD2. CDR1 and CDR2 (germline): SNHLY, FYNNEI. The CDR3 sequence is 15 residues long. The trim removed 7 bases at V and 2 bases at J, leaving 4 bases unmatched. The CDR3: CASMGLAGDTYEQYF. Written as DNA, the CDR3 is TGTGCCAGCATGGGACTAGCGGGGGACACCTACGAGCAGTACTTC. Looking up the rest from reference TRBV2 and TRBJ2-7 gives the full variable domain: EPEVTQTPSHQVTQMGQEVILRCVPISNHLYFYWYRQILGQKVEFLVSFYNNEISEKSEIFDDQFSVERPDGSNFTLKIRSTKLEDSAMYFCASMGLAGDTYEQYFGPGTRLTVT.

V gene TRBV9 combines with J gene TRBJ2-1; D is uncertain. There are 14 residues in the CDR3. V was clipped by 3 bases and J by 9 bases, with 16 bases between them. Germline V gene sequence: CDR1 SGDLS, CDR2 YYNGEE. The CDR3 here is CASSGSTLVGEQFF. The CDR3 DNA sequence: TGTGCCAGCAGCGGATCGACCCTAGTGGGTGAGCAGTTCTTC.

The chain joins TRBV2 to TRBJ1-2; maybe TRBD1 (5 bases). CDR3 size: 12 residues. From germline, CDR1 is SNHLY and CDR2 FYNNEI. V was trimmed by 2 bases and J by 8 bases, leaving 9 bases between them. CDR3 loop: CASSEIRGGYTF. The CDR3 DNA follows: TGTGCCAGCAGTGAAATTCGGGGGGGCTACACCTTC.

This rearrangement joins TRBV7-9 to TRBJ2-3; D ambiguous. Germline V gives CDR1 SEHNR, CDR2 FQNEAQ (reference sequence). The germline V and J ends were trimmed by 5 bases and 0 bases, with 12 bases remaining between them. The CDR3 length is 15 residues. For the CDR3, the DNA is TGTGCCAGCAGCCCGCGACTCGCTAGCACAGATACGCAGTATTTT. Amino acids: CASSPRLASTDTQYF.

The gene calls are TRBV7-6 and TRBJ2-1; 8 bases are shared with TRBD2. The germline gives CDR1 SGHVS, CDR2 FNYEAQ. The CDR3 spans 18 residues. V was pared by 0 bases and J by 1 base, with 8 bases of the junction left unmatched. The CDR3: CASSLAVISGKSYNEQFF. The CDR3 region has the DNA TGTGCCAGCAGCTTAGCGGTGATTAGCGGGAAATCCTACAATGAGCAGTTCTTC.

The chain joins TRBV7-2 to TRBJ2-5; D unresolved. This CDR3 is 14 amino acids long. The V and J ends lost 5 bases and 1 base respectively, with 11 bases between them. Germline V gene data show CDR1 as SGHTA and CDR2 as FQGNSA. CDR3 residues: CASSSRGSQETQYF. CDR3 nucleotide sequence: TGTGCCAGCAGCAGTCGTGGCAGCCAAGAGACCCAGTACTTC.

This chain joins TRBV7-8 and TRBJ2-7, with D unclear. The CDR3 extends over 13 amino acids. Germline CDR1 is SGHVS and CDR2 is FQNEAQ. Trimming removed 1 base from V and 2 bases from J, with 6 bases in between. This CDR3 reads CASSLEETYEQYV. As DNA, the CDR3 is TGTGCCAGCAGCTTAGAGGAGACCTACGAGCAGTACGTC.

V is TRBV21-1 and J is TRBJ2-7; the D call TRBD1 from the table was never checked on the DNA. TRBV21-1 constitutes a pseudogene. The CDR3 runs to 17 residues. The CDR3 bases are TGTGCCAGCAGCAAAGTCTCTCCCCCTTGGGACAGATCCGAGCAGTACGTC. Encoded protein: CASSKVSPPWDRSEQYV.

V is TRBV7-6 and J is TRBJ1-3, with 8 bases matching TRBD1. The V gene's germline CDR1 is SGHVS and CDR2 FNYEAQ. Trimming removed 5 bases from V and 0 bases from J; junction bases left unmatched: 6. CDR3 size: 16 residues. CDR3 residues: CASSPRQGYSGNTIYF. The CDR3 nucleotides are TGTGCCAGCAGCCCTAGACAGGGGTACTCTGGAAACACCATATATTTT.

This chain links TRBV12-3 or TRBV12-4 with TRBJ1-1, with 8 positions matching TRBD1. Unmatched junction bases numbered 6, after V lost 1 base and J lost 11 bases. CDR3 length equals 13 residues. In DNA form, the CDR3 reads TGTGCCAGCAGTTTAGACACAGGGGGGGCGGCTTTCTTT. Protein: CASSLDTGGAAFF.

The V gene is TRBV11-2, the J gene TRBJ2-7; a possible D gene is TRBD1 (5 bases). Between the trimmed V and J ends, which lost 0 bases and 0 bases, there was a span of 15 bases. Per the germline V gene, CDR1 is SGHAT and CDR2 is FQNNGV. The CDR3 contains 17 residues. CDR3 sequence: CASSLDGLGVRSYEQYF. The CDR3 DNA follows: TGTGCCAGCAGCTTAGATGGGTTAGGGGTCCGCTCCTACGAGCAGTACTTC.

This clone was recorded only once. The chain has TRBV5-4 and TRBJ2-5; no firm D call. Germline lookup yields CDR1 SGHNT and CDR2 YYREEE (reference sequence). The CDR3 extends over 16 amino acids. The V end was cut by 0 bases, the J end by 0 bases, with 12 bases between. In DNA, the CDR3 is TGTGCCAGCAGCTTGGGAGGTAGCTCATACCAAGAGACCCAGTACTTC. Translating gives CASSLGGSSYQETQYF.